This is a list of T cell receptor beta chains from one sample in a study of T cells in Graves' hyperthyroidism and ophthalmopathy. TCRdb reprocessed the multiplex PCR reads with MiXCR, giving one entry per CDR3 protein. The data contain hundreds of thousands of distinct CDR3 sequences, about 14% of them singletons. Sequences were obtained from blood. All receptors come from a man aged 18 to 30 with Graves' ophthalmopathy. Each CDR3 is given with its conserved first and last residue. D genes are given only for firm matches. Clone sizes are given selectively: once, few, many, or a class where the clone is expanded.

d_gene	abundance	v_gene	j_gene	CDR3nt	CDR3aa
NA	many	TRBV12-3/TRBV12-4	TRBJ1-5	TGTGCCAGCAGTTTGTTTTATCAGCCCCAGCATTTT	CASSLFYQPQHF
TRBD1	many	TRBV5-1	TRBJ1-4	TGCGCCAGCAGCTTGAGGGGGCCCTTTGAAAAACTGTTTTTT	CASSLRGPFEKLFF
TRBD1	many	TRBV5-6	TRBJ2-7	TGTGCCAGCAGTGTGGGACAGATGGCCTACGAGCAGTACTTC	CASSVGQMAYEQYF
TRBD1	many	TRBV12-3/TRBV12-4	TRBJ2-1	TGTGCCAGCAGTATCGGACAGGGAGGTGAGCAGTTCTTC	CASSIGQGGEQFF
NA	many	TRBV2	TRBJ1-6	TGTGCCAGCAGTGAAGCGCTTCATACTGGTCTCACCCTCCACTTT	CASSEALHTGLTLHF
NA	many	TRBV10-1	TRBJ2-7	TGCGCCAGTAGCGAGGGGATGGGTCGGACCTACGAGCAGTACTTC	CASSEGMGRTYEQYF
TRBD2	many	TRBV20-1	TRBJ2-7	TGCAGTGCAAATAGCGGGAGGAGCTCCTACGAGCAGTACTTC	CSANSGRSSYEQYF
TRBD2	many	TRBV7-9	TRBJ2-3	TGTGCCAGCAGCTCACGACTAGCGGAAATCACAGATACGCAGTATTTT	CASSSRLAEITDTQYF
NA	NA	TRBV27	TRBJ1-2	TGTGCCAGCAGTAACGCAGGCAACTATGGCTACACCTTC	CASSNAGNYGYTF
NA	many	TRBV7-2	TRBJ2-5	TGTGCCAGCAGCTTAACGGCAGGGCAAGAGACCCAGTACTTC	CASSLTAGQETQYF
TRBD1	few	TRBV6-1	TRBJ1-5	TGTGCCACATCGACAGGGAGCTATCAGCCCCAGCATTTT	CATSTGSYQPQHF
NA	NA	TRBV5-1	TRBJ1-5	TGCGCCAGCAGCGGTGGGGAGGGGAATCAGCCCCAGCATTTT	CASSGGEGNQPQHF
NA	many	TRBV30	TRBJ1-6	TGTGCCTGGTCTATCCCAGGGGTTAATTCACCCCTCCACTTT	CAWSIPGVNSPLHF
NA	NA	TRBV20-1	TRBJ2-2	TGCAGTGCTAGTTTCGGGAGAGACACCGGGGAGCTGTTTTTT	CSASFGRDTGELFF
TRBD2	NA	TRBV7-2	TRBJ2-1	TGTGCCAGCAGCTTTAGACGGACTAGCGGGGGGAGCTCCTACAATGAGCAGTTCTTC	CASSFRRTSGGSSYNEQFF
TRBD1	many	TRBV9	TRBJ1-1	TGTGCCAGCAGCGGGACAGGGGGCGTCACTGAAGCTTTCTTT	CASSGTGGVTEAFF
TRBD1	NA	TRBV19	TRBJ1-2	TGTGCCAGTAGTAAGGGACAGGGGGCTTACTATGGCTACACCTTC	CASSKGQGAYYGYTF
NA	NA	TRBV9	TRBJ2-1	TGTGCCAGCAGCGTAGTACAGTGGGGCCACAATGAGCAGTTCTTC	CASSVVQWGHNEQFF
NA	NA	TRBV30	TRBJ1-1	TGTGCCTGGAGTATGGATCTTTGGGGGCTTGACCCTGAAGCTTTCTTT	CAWSMDLWGLDPEAFF
NA	NA	TRBV5-4	TRBJ1-1	TGTGCCAGCAGCGCCGGAGGCGGAAACCTTCATGAAGCTTTCTTT	CASSAGGGNLHEAFF
NA	many	TRBV2	TRBJ2-7	TGTGCCAGCAATGGGGGACTTTCACCCTACGAGCAGTACTTC	CASNGGLSPYEQYF
NA	many	TRBV20-1	TRBJ1-1	TGCAGTGCTAGAGATCGGTCTGGGGGGCGGGGAGCTTTCTTT	CSARDRSGGRGAFF
NA	many	TRBV9	TRBJ1-1	TGTGCCAGCAGCGTAGAGTTCTCGGGGGGCATGAACACTGAAGCTTTCTTT	CASSVEFSGGMNTEAFF
NA	many	TRBV7-2	TRBJ2-5	TGTGCCAGCAGCTCTGACAGACAAGAGACCCAGTACTTC	CASSSDRQETQYF
TRBD1	many	TRBV15	TRBJ2-1	TGTGCCACCAGCAGACTAGGGACAGGGGGCAGGTATGAGCAGTTCTTC	CATSRLGTGGRYEQFF
TRBD1	few	TRBV30	TRBJ2-7	TGTGCCTGGAGTGCCCAGGGGGCTTTGTACGAGCAGTACTTC	CAWSAQGALYEQYF
TRBD2	many	TRBV2	TRBJ2-3	TGTGCCAGCAGGCTACTAGCGGGGGGGCTAACAGATACGCAGTATTTT	CASRLLAGGLTDTQYF
NA	NA	TRBV3-1	TRBJ1-4	TGTGCCAGCAGCCAAGCGGTGAATGAAAAACTGTTTTTT	CASSQAVNEKLFF
TRBD1	many	TRBV2	TRBJ2-7	TGTGCCAGCAGTGAACACGGGTGGGGTACAGGGGTGTACGAGCAGTACTTC	CASSEHGWGTGVYEQYF
TRBD2	few	TRBV4-1	TRBJ2-1	TGCGCCAGCAGCCAAGGTAGCGGGAGAGTAAAAAATGAGCAGTTCTTC	CASSQGSGRVKNEQFF
TRBD2	few	TRBV10-1	TRBJ2-7	TGCGCCAGCAGCCCCACCGGGACTAGCGGGAGAGGTAGTTACGAGCAGTACTTC	CASSPTGTSGRGSYEQYF
TRBD2	many	TRBV20-1	TRBJ2-1	TGCAGTGCTAGAGAACCTAGCGGGACTAATGAGCAGTTCTTC	CSAREPSGTNEQFF
TRBD2	many	TRBV6-1	TRBJ2-3	TGTGCCAGCAGTGGACTAGCGGGGGGCCCAGATACGCAGTATTTT	CASSGLAGGPDTQYF
NA	many	TRBV18	TRBJ2-7	TGTGCCAGCTCACCACCTGACCCAGGGAACGAGCAGTACTTC	CASSPPDPGNEQYF
TRBD2	few	TRBV10-1	TRBJ2-5	TGCGCCAGCAGTGGTCGGGAGGGTGCTGAGACCCAGTACTTC	CASSGREGAETQYF
NA	many	TRBV11-2	TRBJ2-4	TGTGCCAGCAGCTTGGAGCCTGGACGGATAGCCAAAAACATTCAGTACTTC	CASSLEPGRIAKNIQYF
TRBD2	once	TRBV15	TRBJ2-5	TGTGCCACCAGCAGGGCACTAGCGGGGCAAGAGACCCAGTACTTC	CATSRALAGQETQYF
NA	few	TRBV5-1	TRBJ2-7	TGCGCCAGCAGCCCTTCAGAGACTCTACGGGAGCAGTACTTC	CASSPSETLREQYF
NA	many	TRBV11-2	TRBJ2-1	TGTGCCAGCAGCTTAGGGGGAGCCCCTGGAGAGCAGTTCTTC	CASSLGGAPGEQFF
TRBD2	many	TRBV10-3	TRBJ2-5	TGTGCCATCAGGACTAGCGGGGACCCAACGGAGACCCAGTACTTC	CAIRTSGDPTETQYF
NA	many	TRBV12-3/TRBV12-4	TRBJ1-5	TGTGCCAGCAGTTTAGCCATTAGCAATCAGCCCCAGCATTTT	CASSLAISNQPQHF
TRBD2	NA	TRBV2	TRBJ2-3	TGTGCCAGCAGTTCGGGGACTAGCGGGAGGCCAGATACGCAGTATTTT	CASSSGTSGRPDTQYF
NA	many	TRBV11-2	TRBJ2-7	TGTGCCAGCAGCTCCCCTTGGGGGGGCGACTCCTACGAGCAGTACTTC	CASSSPWGGDSYEQYF
TRBD2	many	TRBV12-3/TRBV12-4	TRBJ2-2	TGTGCCAGCAGGATACTAGCGGGAGGTTCGGGGGAGCTGTTTTTT	CASRILAGGSGELFF
NA	NA	TRBV27	TRBJ1-2	TGTGCCAGCAGTTCTAGATTCCTTTACAGGGAATTGAACTATGGCTACACCTTC	CASSSRFLYRELNYGYTF
TRBD2	many	TRBV7-9	TRBJ2-7	TGTGCCAGCAGCTCGATAGCGGGGGGCCACGAGCAGTACTTC	CASSSIAGGHEQYF